A single sample gave rise to the 15 T cell receptor beta chains below, sequenced in a study of Graves' ophthalmopathy and Graves' hyperthyroidism (dated by TCRdb to the late 2010s). The instrument given in TCRdb is Illumina HiSeq 2000. For repertoire sequencing, TCR beta CDR3 regions were amplified from RNA transcripts. HTBI primers and the Qiagen OneStep RT-PCR kit were used in a first-round RT-PCR, which was followed by a second-round multiplex PCR, size selection and purification. TCRdb's own reprocessing of the public reads used fastp at Q25 and MiXCR and kept productive beta chains. Each record represents a unique CDR3 protein, reported with the most common genes and DNA among its rows. For this sample there are some 380,000 distinct CDR3 sequences; over 15% appear just once. Together, the top ten hold approximately 7% of the sample. Material for sequencing was peripheral blood. Receptor source: a woman younger than 35 with stable Graves' hyperthyroidism. Donor details come from another sample of the same person, matched by shared clones.

In its sample, this clonotype was seen once. The gene calls are TRBV6-1 and TRBJ1-3; D perhaps matches TRBD1 (5 bases). V was clipped by 7 bases and J by 0 bases, with 10 bases between them. CDR1 is MNHNS, CDR2 SASEGT, per germline. The CDR3 has 14 amino acids. The DNA for the CDR3 is TGTGCCAGCAAATTGGGGGGCTCTGGAAACACCATATATTTT. Its protein product is CASKLGGSGNTIYF.

This clonotype was counted between two and nine times. The rearrangement links TRBV6-2 or TRBV6-3 to TRBJ2-2, with 11 bases fitting TRBD2. This CDR3 comprises 15 residues. The V and J ends lost 6 bases and 3 bases, in that order; junction bases with no gene match: 3. CDR1 and CDR2 (germline): MNHEY, SVGEGT. In nucleotides, the CDR3 is TGTGCCAGCAGGTTTAGCGGGGGGGACACCGGGGAGCTGTTTTTT. This sequence encodes CASRFSGGDTGELFF.

This clonotype was counted ten times or more. A junction end diverges from the germline sequence, so it may reflect a read error. This rearrangement joins TRBV7-7 to TRBJ1-5, with a tentative D call TRBD1 (6 bases). Germline lookup yields CDR1 SSHAT and CDR2 FNYEAQ (reference sequence). The CDR3 extends over 15 amino acids. The CDR3 is CASSLSRGARQPQHF. CDR3 DNA sequence: TGTGCTAGCAGCTTATCTCGGGGGGCGAGGCAGCCCCAGCATTTT.

This clonotype showed up just once. The chain employs TRBV7-2 and TRBJ2-4; no clear D gene. V shed 3 bases and J shed 7 bases, with 13 bases lying between them. Germline V CDR1 and CDR2: SGHTA, FQGNSA. The CDR3 spans 14 residues. The CDR3 loop is CASSLKAQGNIQYF. CDR3 nucleotide sequence: TGTGCCAGCAGCTTGAAGGCGCAAGGCAACATTCAGTACTTC.

This clonotype was observed a few times. The chain employs TRBV9 and TRBJ1-1, with D unclear. The CDR3 is 13 residues long. Trimming removed 1 base from V and 1 base from J, with 5 bases in between. CDR1 is SGDLS, CDR2 YYNGEE, per germline. The CDR3 reads CASSVTPNTEAFF. The CDR3 DNA sequence: TGTGCCAGCAGCGTAACCCCGAACACTGAAGCTTTCTTT.

This clonotype was seen at least ten times. The chain recombines TRBV12-3 or TRBV12-4 with TRBJ1-5; D is ambiguous. The V gene lost 5 bases and the J gene lost 0 bases, with 11 bases spanning the gap. The CDR3 runs to 15 residues. CDR3 sequence (DNA): TGTGCCAGCAGTCCCCTGGGTCATAGCAATCAGCCCCAGCATTTT. Translating gives CASSPLGHSNQPQHF.

The sample holds many counts of this clonotype. CDR3 sequence reads: CASSLTGVNTEAFF. The CDR3 nucleotides read TGTGCCAGCAGTCTCACAGGGGTGAACACTGAAGCTTTCTTT. The V and J genes are TRBV12-3 or TRBV12-4 and TRBJ1-1; 7 positions agree with TRBD1. After removal of 5 bases from V and 0 bases from J, the junction contained 3 bases not matched to a gene. The CDR3 spans 14 residues.

The sample holds many counts of this clonotype. This chain links TRBV29-1 with TRBJ2-5; the D gene is possibly TRBD1 (6 bases). There are 14 residues in the CDR3. Trimming took off 5 bases at V and 1 base at J, with 14 bases between the two ends. From germline, CDR1 is SQVTM and CDR2 ANQGSEA. The CDR3 here is CSVPYPDSQETQYF. DNA of the CDR3: TGCAGCGTTCCCTACCCGGACAGCCAAGAGACCCAGTACTTC.

This clonotype was counted many times. This sequence joins TRBV20-1 and TRBJ2-7; possibly TRBD2 for D (5 bases). The V gene's germline CDR1 is DFQATT and CDR2 SNEGSKA (reference sequence). The CDR3 is 13 residues long. V was cut by 6 bases and J by 0 bases, with 12 bases left in between. CDR3 residues: CSALTTYSYEQYF. As DNA, the CDR3 is TGCAGTGCCTTGACTACCTACTCCTACGAGCAGTACTTC.

This clonotype was observed many times. CDR3 amino acids: CSVTQGYEQYF. The CDR3 DNA reads as TGCAGTGTCACACAGGGCTACGAGCAGTACTTC. The genes are TRBV20-1 and TRBJ2-7; tentatively, D is TRBD1 (6 bases). Germline V CDR1 and CDR2: DFQATT, SNEGSKA (reference sequence). The CDR3 consists of 11 residues. V was shortened by 7 bases and J by 3 bases, with 10 bases between the two germline ends.

V gene TRBV30 combines with J gene TRBJ2-7; 8 nucleotides match TRBD1. Germline lookup yields CDR1 GTSNPN and CDR2 SVGIG (reference sequence). CDR3 length: 15 residues. Trimming removed 4 bases from V and 6 bases from J; junction bases left unmatched: 14. The CDR3 region is CAWIPRDRNVSEQYF. The CDR3 DNA reads as TGTGCCTGGATTCCCCGGGACAGGAACGTAAGCGAGCAGTACTTC. The complete variable domain, with remaining parts taken from reference TRBV30 and TRBJ2-7, reads SQTIHQWPATLVQPVGSPLSLECTVEGTSNPNLYWYRQAAGRGLQLLFYSVGIGQISSEVPQNLSASRPQDRQFILSSKKLLLSDSGFYLCAWIPRDRNVSEQYFGPGTRLTVT.

The V and J genes are TRBV20-1 and TRBJ2-7, with D unclear. Germline values: CDR1 DFQATT, CDR2 SNEGSKA (reference sequence). The CDR3 has 11 amino acids. V gave up 3 bases and J gave up 3 bases, with 6 bases separating them. The CDR3 here is CSASGDYEQYF. The CDR3 DNA sequence: TGCAGTGCTAGTGGGGACTACGAGCAGTACTTC.

V gene TRBV19 combines with J gene TRBJ1-6; the D is unclear. Germline V gives CDR1 LNHDA, CDR2 SQIVND (reference sequence). Trimming took off 5 bases at V and 7 bases at J, with 15 bases between the two ends. The CDR3 covers 15 residues. The CDR3 loop is CASSPSGSVNSPLHF. The CDR3 DNA reads as TGTGCCAGTAGTCCTAGCGGCTCTGTGAATTCACCCCTCCACTTT. The complete variable domain, with remaining parts taken from reference TRBV19 and TRBJ1-6, reads DGGITQSPKYLFRKEGQNVTLSCEQNLNHDAMYWYRQDPGQGLRLIYYSQIVNDFQKGDIAEGYSVSREKKESFPLTVTSAQKNPTAFYLCASSPSGSVNSPLHFGNGTRLTVT.

The table lists this clonotype with many counts. This rearrangement joins TRBV11-2 to TRBJ2-7; D unclear. The V end lost 0 bases, the J end lost 4 bases, and 19 bases lay between the germline ends. Germline CDR1 and CDR2: SGHAT and FQNNGV. The CDR3 runs to 17 residues. The CDR3 region is CASSLEGRLVDFYEQYF. The CDR3 nucleotides read TGTGCCAGCAGCTTAGAAGGCCGCTTAGTGGATTTTTACGAGCAGTACTTC. The full variable domain, in which reference TRBV11-2 and TRBJ2-7 provide the parts outside the CDR3, is EAGVAQSPRYKIIEKRQSVAFWCNPISGHATLYWYQQILGQGPKLLIQFQNNGVVDDSQLPKDRFSAERLKGVDSTLKIQPAKLEDSAVYLCASSLEGRLVDFYEQYFGPGTRLTVT.

This clonotype was recorded many times. The chain combines TRBV7-2 with TRBJ1-2; 7 bases are shared with TRBD1. CDR3 length equals 15 residues. V dropped 2 bases and J dropped 8; count of bases not matched to a gene: 11. CDR1 SGHTA and CDR2 FQGNSA come from the germline V gene. CDR3 coding DNA: TGTGCCAGCAGCTTAATGGAATGGACAGGACCAGGCTACACCTTC. This sequence encodes CASSLMEWTGPGYTF.